The 6 T cell receptor beta chains below all came from one sample that was sequenced in a study of T-cell memory formation after mild COVID-19. In TCRdb, the 5' RACE reads were re-called with MiXCR into one record per CDR3 protein. The table records 85,000 to 120,000 distinct CDR3 sequences, roughly 12% of them present only once. The sample consisted of PBMCs or a T cell subset sorted from them (not recorded which). These receptors were taken from an adult woman who had mild COVID-19 (a few samples of this study predate the infection). Cell type and time point are not known.

V is TRBV4-2 and J is TRBJ2-1; D perhaps matches TRBD2 (6 bases). This CDR3 contains 13 residues. Trimming cost V 3 bases and J 9 bases, with 12 bases left between them. Germline CDR1 reads LGHNA; CDR2 reads YNFKEQ. The CDR3 DNA reads TGTGCCAGCAGCCAGGAGCCGGAGGGTGAGCAGTTCTTC. Its protein product is CASSQEPEGEQFF.

This clonotype has ten or more counts. This chain joins TRBV5-1 and TRBJ2-7; D not resolved. The CDR3 length is 14 residues. The germline CDR1 and CDR2 sequences are SGHRS and YFSETQ. The V and J ends lost 1 base and 3 bases respectively, with 11 bases between them. This CDR3 is CASSLTGIRYEQYF. Written as DNA, the CDR3 is TGCGCCAGCAGCTTGACGGGTATTCGCTACGAGCAGTACTTC.

This clonotype was seen only a few times. The chain recombines TRBV9 with TRBJ2-1; the match to TRBD2 covers 7 bases. The CDR3 loop spans 15 amino acids. Germline lookup yields CDR1 SGDLS and CDR2 YYNGEE. Germline trimming cut 4 bases from V and 2 bases from J; bases unmatched to any gene: 6. In nucleotides, the CDR3 is TGTGCCAGCAGCCCTGCTAGCGGACCCTACAATGAGCAGTTCTTC. Encoded protein: CASSPASGPYNEQFF.

The chain is built from TRBV4-3 and TRBJ1-1, with 8 bases fitting TRBD1. This CDR3 region has 15 residues. J lost 5 bases, V lost 2 bases, and 7 bases had no gene match. The germline V gene has CDR1 LGHNA and CDR2 YSLEER. CDR3 nucleotides: TGCGCCAGCAGCCAATCGACAGGGGCAAGAACTGAAGCTTTCTTT. Translation: CASSQSTGARTEAFF.

The sample holds a few counts of this clonotype. The V and J genes are TRBV30 and TRBJ1-4, with D unclear. V was clipped by 3 bases and J by 6 bases, with 11 bases between them. The germline gives CDR1 GTSNPN, CDR2 SVGIG (reference sequence). The CDR3 is 13 amino acids. The CDR3, as DNA: TGTGCCTGGAGAACACTCGGGCATGAAAAACTGTTTTTT. This translates into CAWRTLGHEKLFF.

V gene TRBV19 combines with J gene TRBJ2-7; tentative D call: TRBD2 (7 bases). Germline V gives CDR1 LNHDA, CDR2 SQIVND (reference sequence). With 9 bases removed from V and 0 bases from J, the gap between germline ends came to 12 bases. The CDR3 has 13 amino acids. CDR3 sequence: CASRGANSYEQYF. CDR3 DNA: TGTGCCAGCCGGGGGGCAAACTCCTACGAGCAGTACTTC.